The 12 T cell receptor beta chains below come from one sample, sequenced in a study of T cell responses to AZD1222 COVID-19 vaccine. Profiled with immunoSEQ multiplex PCR; TCRdb holds only in-frame clones, not every one. The sample consists of 100,000 to 120,000 clones, 92% of them appearing once. The sequencing used peripheral blood, collected on day 0 of AZD1222 vaccination. The source is an adult in good health.

The chain carries TRBV3-1 (or the pseudogene TRBV3-2) and TRBJ1-3, with D unclear. This CDR3 has 12 amino acids. Trimming shortened V by 6 bases and J by 9 bases, and 12 bases separated the two germline ends. Germline V gene data show CDR1 as LGHDT and CDR2 as YNNKEL (reference sequence). CDR3 nucleotide sequence: TGTGCCAGCAGGGGATCGAGGCGCACCATATATTTT. Its translation: CASRGSRRTIYF.

V and J are TRBV6-5 and TRBJ1-2; no clear D. Germline loops: CDR1 MNHEY, CDR2 SVGAGI. The CDR3 loop spans 12 amino acids. Trimming cost V 5 bases and J 2 bases, with 6 bases left between them. The CDR3: CASSTGNYGYTF. DNA of the CDR3: TGTGCCAGCAGTACCGGGAACTATGGCTACACCTTC.

The chain links TRBV5-1 to TRBJ2-5; 10 bases are a match to TRBD2. Germline V lookup: CDR1 SGHRS, CDR2 YFSETQ. CDR3 length: 15 residues. The trim removed 1 base at V and 4 bases at J, leaving 4 bases unmatched. Here the CDR3 DNA reads TGCGCCAGCAGCTTGACTAGCGGGGAGGGAGAGACCCAGTACTTC. Its protein product is CASSLTSGEGETQYF.

The chain is built from TRBV14 and TRBJ1-1; perhaps TRBD1 as D (5 bases). Germline V gene data show CDR1 as SGHDN and CDR2 as FVKESK. V gave up 4 bases and J gave up 5 bases, with 17 bases separating them. This CDR3 comprises 15 residues. CDR3 DNA sequence: TGTGCCAGCAGCCCCTTTTGGCAGGGTGAGACTGAAGCTTTCTTT. Encoded protein: CASSPFWQGETEAFF.

The genes are TRBV28 and TRBJ1-2; the D gene is possibly TRBD1 (6 bases). Germline-derived CDR1 and CDR2 are MDHEN and SYDVKM. This CDR3 region has 13 residues. V shed 2 bases and J shed 4 bases, with 8 bases lying between them. The CDR3 protein is CASSLDRPYGYTF. The DNA for the CDR3 is TGTGCCAGCAGTTTAGACAGGCCCTATGGCTACACCTTC.

This clone was observed once. The V call is TRBV19, the J call TRBJ1-1; no definite D call. This CDR3 is built from 14 residues. The germline V and J ends were trimmed by 3 bases and 0 bases, with 8 bases remaining between them. In germline, CDR1 is LNHDA, CDR2 SQIVND (reference sequence). In DNA form, the CDR3 reads TGTGCCAGTAGTATCGGGGAGATGAACACTGAAGCTTTCTTT. This codes for CASSIGEMNTEAFF.

The chain links TRBV11-1 to TRBJ2-7; D is possibly TRBD2 (7 bases). The V gene lost 8 bases and the J gene lost 7 bases, with 21 bases spanning the gap. The CDR3 runs to 14 residues. Germline CDR1 is SGHAT and CDR2 is FQDESV (reference sequence). The DNA for the CDR3 is TGTGCCAGCCGGCAACCGGGGGGCTTCGGGGAGCAGTACTTC. Amino acids: CASRQPGGFGEQYF.

This chain uses TRBV28 with TRBJ2-7; no clear D gene. The CDR3 consists of 11 residues. Germline-derived CDR1 and CDR2 are MDHEN and SYDVKM. The ends were cut back, 4 bases at V and 7 bases at J, with 8 bases in the middle. CDR3 in amino acids: CASSYTLEQYF. The CDR3 bases are TGTGCCAGCAGTTATACCTTAGAGCAGTACTTC.

This sequence joins TRBV9 and TRBJ2-1, with 8 bases fitting TRBD2. The V segment lost 3 bases and the J segment 4 bases; nucleotides outside the gene matches: 9. This CDR3 is 16 amino acids long. Germline V gives CDR1 SGDLS, CDR2 YYNGEE. CDR3 sequence reads: CASSARGVAGYNEQFF. Written as DNA, the CDR3 is TGTGCCAGCAGCGCCCGAGGGGTAGCGGGGTACAATGAGCAGTTCTTC.

This chain links TRBV27 with TRBJ2-7; 7 nucleotides agree with TRBD2. This CDR3 contains 13 residues. V trimming: 3 bases; J trimming: 3 bases; junction bases outside the gene matches: 2. Per the germline V gene, CDR1 is MNHEY and CDR2 is SMNVEV (reference sequence). The CDR3 protein is CASSFRGDYEQYF. DNA of the CDR3: TGTGCCAGCAGTTTTCGGGGGGACTACGAGCAGTACTTC.

This chain uses TRBV3-1 (or the pseudogene TRBV3-2) with TRBJ1-3; maybe TRBD1 (5 bases). The V gene's germline CDR1 is LGHDT and CDR2 YNNKEL (reference sequence). The CDR3 length is 14 residues. V lost 5 bases and J 2 bases, leaving 10 bases between the germline ends. CDR3 in DNA: TGTGCCAGCAGCGAAGGGGTCCCTGGAAACACCATATATTTT. As protein: CASSEGVPGNTIYF.

The V and J genes are TRBV7-9 and TRBJ2-1; 7 bases map to TRBD2. V shed 4 bases, J shed 4 bases, and the junction held 10 bases outside the gene matches. The CDR3 runs to 16 residues. Germline loops: CDR1 SEHNR, CDR2 FQNEAQ (reference sequence). The CDR3 region has the DNA TGTGCCAGCAGCTCCCACGGGAGCGGGGAGTACAATGAGCAGTTCTTC. This encodes CASSSHGSGEYNEQFF.